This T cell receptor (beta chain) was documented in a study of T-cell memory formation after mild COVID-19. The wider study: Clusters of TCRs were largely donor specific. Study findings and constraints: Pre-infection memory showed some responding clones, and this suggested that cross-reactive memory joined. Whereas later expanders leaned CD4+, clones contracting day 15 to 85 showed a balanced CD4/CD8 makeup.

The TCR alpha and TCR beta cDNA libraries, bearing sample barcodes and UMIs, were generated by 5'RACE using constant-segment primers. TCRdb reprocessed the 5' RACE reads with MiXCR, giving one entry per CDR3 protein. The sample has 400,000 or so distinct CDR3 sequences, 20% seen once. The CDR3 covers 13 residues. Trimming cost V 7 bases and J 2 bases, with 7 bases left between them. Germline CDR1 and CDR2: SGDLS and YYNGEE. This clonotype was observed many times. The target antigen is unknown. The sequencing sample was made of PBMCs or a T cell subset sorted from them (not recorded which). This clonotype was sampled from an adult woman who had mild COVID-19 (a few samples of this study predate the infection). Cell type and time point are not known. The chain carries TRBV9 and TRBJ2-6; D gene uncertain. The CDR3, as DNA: TGTGCCAGCGGTGGGACTGGGGCCAACGTCCTGACTTTC. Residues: CASGGTGANVLTF.